This T cell receptor (beta chain) appears in the sequencing data of a study of siplizumab effects on memory and regulatory T cells. Whole-study findings and limits: Siplizumab significantly decreased alloreactive sequences from unstimulated CD4+ memory cells. The naive T cell population seemed more diverse than memory cells and seemed a major contributor to the alloresponse.

Comments on this clone: The antigen is unknown.

Sequences were generated from unstimulated naive, memory, effector memory and TEMRA subsets in a few donor pairs. Assayed TCR templates numbered 80,000 to 100,000 for each sample. Assay: immunoSEQ multiplex PCR; the TCRdb copy retains only in-frame clones and omits some. The repertoire holds approximately 6,500 clones, less than 75% seen once, with 15% in the top ten. Trimming stripped 5 bases from V and 5 bases from J, with 10 bases between. The CDR3 contains 12 residues. Germline V gene lookup returns CDR1 MNHEY and CDR2 SMNVEV (reference sequence). The origin of this receptor is a human donor in good health. The sample consisted of effector memory CD8+ T cells sorted from blood. Specified subset: unstimulated CD8+ effector memory T cells. The V gene is TRBV27, the J gene TRBJ2-7; no firm D call. This chain's CDR3 is CASSPPSNEQYF. Here the CDR3 DNA reads TGTGCCAGCAGTCCCCCCTCGAACGAGCAGTACTTC.